This TCR beta chain was profiled in a study of prognosis after radiotherapy for stage I lung cancer. Study information: The study enrolled patients with stage I non-small cell lung cancer between 2018 and early 2019. Patient ages ran from roughly 50 to 95, with a median of roughly 74 years, and the group had 13 men and roughly six women.

V lost 0 bases and J lost 3; bases outside the gene matches: 2. The V gene's germline CDR1 is SGHRS and CDR2 YFSETQ. This CDR3 spans 16 amino acids. Starting from genomic DNA, TCR beta CDR3 was amplified through two-round multiplex PCR. First-round PCR used primers specific to each TRBV and TRBJ gene. TCRdb reprocessed the multiplex PCR reads with MiXCR, giving one entry per CDR3 protein. The sample lists about 35,000 distinct CDR3 sequences; roughly a third were seen once. This receptor was taken from a donor aged 50 or older with non-small cell lung cancer. V and J are TRBV5-1 and TRBJ2-3; 12 bases map to TRBD2. The sequenced sample was PBMCs, obtained before or after stereotactic body radiation therapy (not recorded which). The CDR3 loop reads CASSLGTSGRTDTQYF. The CDR3, as DNA: TGCGCCAGCAGCTTGGGAACTAGCGGGAGGACAGATACGCAGTATTTT.